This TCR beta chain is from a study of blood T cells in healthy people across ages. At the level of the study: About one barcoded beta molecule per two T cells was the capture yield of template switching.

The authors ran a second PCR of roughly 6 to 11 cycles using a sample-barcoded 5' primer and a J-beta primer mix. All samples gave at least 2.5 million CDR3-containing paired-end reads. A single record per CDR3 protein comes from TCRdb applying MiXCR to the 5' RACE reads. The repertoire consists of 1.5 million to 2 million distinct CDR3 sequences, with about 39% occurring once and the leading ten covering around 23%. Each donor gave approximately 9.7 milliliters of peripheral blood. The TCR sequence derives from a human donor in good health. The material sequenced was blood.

The CDR3 is CSVVRVGSTEAFF. The DNA of the CDR3 is TGCAGCGTTGTAAGGGTGGGGAGCACTGAAGCTTTCTTT. The genes are TRBV29-1 and TRBJ1-1; no firm D call. V was pared by 4 bases and J by 4 bases, with 13 bases between. The CDR3 has 13 residues. The germline CDR1 and CDR2 sequences are SQVTM and ANQGSEA.